Following are 25 T cell receptor beta chains from one sample sequenced in a study of blood T cell repertoires in COVID-19. Some clones are missing from TCRdb's copy, which holds only in-frame ones; the method was immunoSEQ multiplex PCR. The sample includes some 150,000 clones, approximately 84% of them seen just once. The material sequenced was peripheral blood. The receptors derive from a human donor in a cohort sampled during active COVID-19.

The V call is TRBV4-3, the J call TRBJ1-2; tentative D call: TRBD1 (6 bases). The CDR3 contains 13 residues. Trimming pared 4 bases from V and 4 bases from J, leaving 10 bases between. The V gene's germline CDR1 is LGHNA and CDR2 YSLEER. CDR3 in DNA: TGCGCCAGCAGCCGCGAGGGGGTCTATGGCTACACCTTC. This gives the protein CASSREGVYGYTF.

To note about this clone: The sample has other DNA sequences that encode this CDR3 too. CDR3 in amino acids: CASSLLDTQYF. The DNA for the CDR3 is TGTGCCAGCAGCTTACTAGATACGCAGTATTTT. The chain uses TRBV11-2 and TRBJ2-3; D is uncertain. V lost 2 bases to trimming and J lost 5 bases, with 2 bases between them. This CDR3 has 11 amino acids. CDR1 and CDR2 from the germline V gene are SGHAT and FQNNGV.

This clone has a single count. The V gene is TRBV15, the J gene TRBJ2-3, with 10 bases that match TRBD2. CDR1 and CDR2 from the germline V gene are LNHNV and YYDKDF (reference sequence). The CDR3 contains 17 residues. V dropped 0 bases and J dropped 2; count of bases not matched to a gene: 5. DNA of the CDR3: TGTGCCACCAGCAGAGATGTACTAGCGGGATTCACAGATACGCAGTATTTT. Its translation: CATSRDVLAGFTDTQYF.

This clone was seen once. The V gene is TRBV7-9, the J gene TRBJ1-2; D ambiguous. Germline lookup yields CDR1 SEHNR and CDR2 FQNEAQ (reference sequence). This CDR3 has 15 amino acids. V was shortened by 5 bases and J by 0 bases, with 13 bases between the two germline ends. The CDR3 reads CASSPVGRTNYGYTF. CDR3 nucleotide sequence: TGTGCCAGCAGCCCGGTGGGCAGAACTAACTATGGCTACACCTTC.

This clone was observed once. The chain carries TRBV2 and TRBJ1-6, with a weak D call TRBD1 (5 bases). In germline, CDR1 is SNHLY, CDR2 FYNNEI. With 6 bases removed from V and 7 bases from J, the gap between germline ends came to 10 bases. The CDR3 has 13 amino acids. Written as DNA, the CDR3 is TGTGCCAGCAGGCCAGGGTTGAATTCACCCCTCCACTTT. Protein: CASRPGLNSPLHF.

The chain uses TRBV5-4 and TRBJ2-5; 11 bases line up with TRBD2. The CDR3 consists of 15 residues. The V segment lost 1 base and the J segment 7 bases; nucleotides outside the gene matches: 6. CDR1 and CDR2 (germline): SGHNT, YYREEE (reference sequence). The CDR3 DNA follows: TGTGCCAGCAGCTTGAGAACTAGCGGGAGCGTGACCCAGTACTTC. Translating it yields CASSLRTSGSVTQYF.

This rearrangement joins TRBV5-8 to TRBJ1-4, with TRBD1 matching over 8 bases. J gave up 3 bases and V 4 bases, and 5 bases lay outside the gene matches. Germline V gives CDR1 SGHTS, CDR2 YDEGEE. The CDR3 is 15 residues long. CDR3 DNA sequence: TGTGCCAGCAGCCGAAGGACAGGGTCTAATGAAAAACTGTTTTTT. It translates to CASSRRTGSNEKLFF.

The chain combines TRBV11-1 with TRBJ1-1; D is perhaps TRBD1 (5 bases). The CDR3 is made up of 14 amino acids. The V end was cut by 6 bases, the J end by 0 bases, with 11 bases between. Germline loops: CDR1 SGHAT, CDR2 FQDESV (reference sequence). The CDR3 sequence: CASSPAGLNTEAFF. The CDR3 DNA is TGTGCCAGCAGTCCGGCAGGGCTGAACACTGAAGCTTTCTTT.

Written as DNA, the CDR3 is TGCGCCAGCAGCTTGGAGGTGTTGCGGGGGGACAATGAGCAGTTCTTC. Translation: CASSLEVLRGDNEQFF. The chain recombines TRBV5-1 with TRBJ2-1; TRBD2 aligns across 8 bases. CDR3 length: 16 residues. V lost 0 bases and J lost 5; bases outside the gene matches: 7. Germline V gene sequence: CDR1 SGHRS, CDR2 YFSETQ.

This chain links TRBV19 with TRBJ2-7; perhaps TRBD1 as D (5 bases). This CDR3 is built from 11 residues. V dropped 11 bases and J dropped 3 bases, with 11 bases sitting between them. Germline-derived CDR1 and CDR2 are LNHDA and SQIVND (reference sequence). The CDR3: CAVKGDYEQYF. For the CDR3, the DNA is TGTGCCGTAAAAGGGGACTACGAGCAGTACTTC.

This sequence joins TRBV9 and TRBJ2-2; a weak D match, TRBD2 (6 bases). V lost 0 bases, J lost 5 bases, and 11 bases lay in between. The CDR3 runs 15 residues. CDR1 is SGDLS, CDR2 YYNGEE, per germline. The DNA of the CDR3 is TGTGCCAGCAGCGTAGCCGGGAGTTATACCGGGGAGCTGTTTTTT. The encoded protein is CASSVAGSYTGELFF.

The CDR3 is CASSQVPGGEAFF. CDR3 sequence (DNA): TGCGCCAGCAGCCAAGTACCCGGGGGGGAAGCTTTCTTT. The chain joins TRBV4-3 to TRBJ1-1; tentatively, D is TRBD1 (5 bases). There are 13 residues in the CDR3. The germline V gene encodes CDR1 LGHNA and CDR2 YSLEER. V dropped 1 base and J dropped 8 bases, with 11 bases sitting between them.

V usage is TRBV5-1 and J usage is TRBJ2-3; 9 bases line up with TRBD2. Germline CDR1 SGHRS, CDR2 YFSETQ. The CDR3 has 15 residues. With 1 base clipped from V and 2 bases from J, the junction kept 2 bases outside the gene matches. The CDR3 sequence: CASSLPSGDTDTQYF. Written as DNA, the CDR3 is TGCGCCAGCAGCTTGCCTAGCGGGGACACAGATACGCAGTATTTT.

This clone was detected a few times. The same CDR3 arises from other DNA sequences in this sample as well. CDR3 DNA: TGTGCCAGCAGCTTGGGGACAGGGGTTGAAAAACTGTTTTTT. Amino acids: CASSLGTGVEKLFF. This rearrangement joins TRBV11-3 to TRBJ1-4; 10 bases line up with TRBD1. The germline V gene encodes CDR1 SGHNT and CDR2 YENEEA. The CDR3 contains 14 residues. With 3 bases clipped from V and 7 bases from J, the junction kept 2 bases outside the gene matches.

This chain connects TRBV12-3 or TRBV12-4 to TRBJ1-2; D gene unclear. Trimming shortened V by 6 bases and J by 7 bases, and 12 bases separated the two germline ends. CDR3 length: 12 amino acids. CDR3 region: CASSLLFSGYTF. CDR3 in DNA: TGTGCCAGCAGCCTGCTTTTTAGTGGCTACACCTTC.

The chain is built from TRBV9 and TRBJ1-1, with a tentative D call TRBD1 (5 bases). Germline V lookup: CDR1 SGDLS, CDR2 YYNGEE. This CDR3 comprises 13 residues. V was pared by 3 bases and J by 5 bases, with 11 bases between. The CDR3 loop is CASSGHGGTEAFF. In nucleotides, the CDR3 is TGTGCCAGCAGCGGTCATGGGGGGACTGAAGCTTTCTTT.

A remark on this clone: The CDR3 ends on some other residue instead of the conserved phenylalanine or tryptophan, so this is likely a read error. The DNA is left out, because the CDR3 cannot be placed on it with certainty; the CDR3 is given as TCRdb lists it. The rearrangement uses TRBV19 and TRBJ1-1; no check of the table's D call, TRBD1, against the DNA was made. The CDR3 contains 13 residues when both ends are counted. The germline gives CDR1 LNHDA, CDR2 SQIVND (reference sequence). CDR3 sequence reads: CASSLGQGLYLRL.

CDR3 protein: CASNLGRGVQETQYF. CDR3 nucleotides: TGCGCCAGCAACCTAGGGCGGGGGGTTCAAGAGACCCAGTACTTC. The chain employs TRBV5-1 and TRBJ2-5, with 8 bases lining up with TRBD2. The V gene end was trimmed by 6 bases and the J gene end by 2 bases; junction bases not matched to a gene: 9. CDR3 size: 15 residues. Germline V CDR1 and CDR2: SGHRS, YFSETQ.

The chain couples TRBV7-9 to TRBJ2-3; D possibly corresponds to TRBD1 (6 bases). The CDR3 consists of 11 residues. Germline V gene lookup returns CDR1 SEHNR and CDR2 FQNEAQ (reference sequence). The V end lost 11 bases, the J end lost 0 bases, and 6 bases lay between the germline ends. CDR3 loop: CAGTSTDTQYF. DNA of the CDR3: TGTGCCGGGACAAGCACAGATACGCAGTATTTT.

The J gene is TRBJ1-1, the V gene TRBV7-6; D remains unclear. The CDR3 totals 13 residues. Per germline, CDR1 SGHVS and CDR2 FNYEAQ. The V end was cut by 5 bases, the J end by 9 bases, with 16 bases between. CDR3 sequence: CASSPPGYRQAFF. The CDR3, as DNA: TGTGCCAGCAGCCCGCCGGGATATCGCCAAGCTTTCTTT.

J is TRBJ1-5 and V is TRBV7-9; 7 nucleotides align to TRBD1. The ends lost 8 bases at V and 1 base at J; junction bases unmatched: 5. This CDR3 has 14 amino acids. Germline V gene data show CDR1 as SEHNR and CDR2 as FQNEAQ (reference sequence). CDR3 protein: CASQTGNSNQPQHF. The CDR3 bases are TGTGCCAGCCAGACAGGGAACAGCAATCAGCCCCAGCATTTT.

The chain joins TRBV10-3 to TRBJ1-1; TRBD1 is a possible D gene (5 bases). The CDR3 runs 14 residues. Trimming removed 7 bases from V and 2 bases from J, with 14 bases in between. Germline-derived CDR1 and CDR2 are ENHRY and SYGVKD. CDR3 residues: CAIMKTVTNTEAFF. The CDR3 nucleotides read TGTGCCATCATGAAGACAGTCACTAACACTGAAGCTTTCTTT.

This clone occurred once. J is TRBJ2-3 and V is TRBV7-2; D is ambiguous. This CDR3 region has 12 residues. Germline assignment: CDR1 SGHTA and CDR2 FQGNSA. Trimming stripped 5 bases from V and 3 bases from J, with 6 bases between. DNA of the CDR3: TGTGCCAGCAGCCGGGTTACAGATACGCAGTATTTT. It codes for CASSRVTDTQYF. The entire variable domain, with the rest obtained from reference TRBV7-2 and TRBJ2-3, is as follows: GAGVSQSPSNKVTEKGKDVELRCDPISGHTALYWYRQSLGQGLEFLIYFQGNSAPDKSGLPSDRFSAERTGGSVSTLTIQRTQQEDSAVYLCASSRVTDTQYFGPGTRLTVL.

This clone showed up just once. The CDR3 is CASSIRQGRTEAFF. CDR3 bases: TGTGCCAGTAGTATAAGGCAGGGGAGAACTGAAGCTTTCTTT. The J gene is TRBJ1-1, the V gene TRBV19; D is perhaps TRBD1 (6 bases). The V and J ends lost 2 bases and 5 bases respectively, with 12 bases between them. Germline CDR1 and CDR2: LNHDA and SQIVND (reference sequence). This CDR3 contains 14 residues.

This clone was observed a single time. The chain joins TRBV6-6 to TRBJ2-7, with 8 bases that match TRBD1. The CDR3 extends over 15 amino acids. Per the germline V gene, CDR1 is MNHNY and CDR2 is SVGAGI (reference sequence). J lost 0 bases, V lost 6 bases, and 7 bases had no gene match. The CDR3 region has the DNA TGTGCCAGCAGACTACAGGGGGTGAGCTCCTACGAGCAGTACTTC. This gives the protein CASRLQGVSSYEQYF.